The rows below give T cell receptor beta chains drawn from one sample of a study of cytomegalovirus exposure and HLA in healthy donors. Only in-frame clones appear in the TCRdb table, and some are missing; sequencing was by immunoSEQ multiplex PCR. The sample yields approximately 220,000 clones, approximately 83% seen once. The specimen was PBMCs. These receptors came from a boy aged 2 to 9 in good health and CMV-seronegative. Both conserved end residues are part of each CDR3. A D gene is named only where the DNA matches it firmly. Part of the rows lack a size; the others show once, few, many or a class for expanded clones.

abundance	len	v_gene	j_gene	d_gene	CDR3aa	CDR3nt
once	16	TRBV21-1	TRBJ1-1	-	CASSKETGESDTEAFF	TGTGCCAGCAGCAAGGAGACAGGGGAGAGTGACACTGAAGCTTTCTTT
few	14	TRBV2	TRBJ1-2	-	CASSEFKGDYGYTF	TGTGCCAGCAGTGAATTCAAAGGGGACTATGGCTACACCTTC
-	14	TRBV6-5	TRBJ2-7	TRBD2	CASSRTSGSYEQYF	TGTGCCAGCAGTAGGACTAGCGGCTCCTACGAGCAGTACTTC
few	13	TRBV6-6	TRBJ1-1	-	CASSLSQGTEAFF	TGTGCCAGCAGTCTCAGTCAGGGCACTGAAGCTTTCTTT
-	16	TRBV25-1	TRBJ2-1	TRBD2	CASSDGLAESYNEQFF	TGTGCCAGCAGTGATGGGCTAGCGGAGAGCTACAATGAGCAGTTCTTC
-	13	TRBV9	TRBJ1-1	-	CASSLQRGTEAFF	TGTGCCAGCAGCCTCCAGCGGGGGACTGAAGCTTTCTTT
-	14	TRBV5-1	TRBJ2-7	TRBD1	CASSPDRDHYEQYF	TGCGCCAGCAGCCCGGACAGGGACCACTACGAGCAGTACTTC
-	15	TRBV30	TRBJ2-3	TRBD2	CAWGRSGGSTDTQYF	TGTGCCTGGGGACGTAGCGGGGGGAGCACAGATACGCAGTATTTT
-	16	TRBV6-6	TRBJ1-3	-	CASSYATGSGGNTIYF	TGTGCCAGCAGTTACGCCACAGGGTCGGGAGGAAACACCATATATTTT
-	14	TRBV19	TRBJ2-5	TRBD2	CASSPGLAGGTQYF	TGTGCCAGTAGCCCGGGACTAGCGGGGGGGACCCAGTACTTC
-	13	TRBV28	TRBJ2-7	-	CASNTRDTYEQYF	TGTGCCAGCAACACCCGGGACACGTACGAGCAGTACTTC
once	15	TRBV5-1	TRBJ2-7	-	CASSPPTGLGYEQYF	TGCGCCAGCAGCCCCCCGACAGGACTGGGCTACGAGCAGTACTTC
-	16	TRBV12-5	TRBJ2-1	-	CASGLVSKEGAHEQFF	TGTGCTAGTGGTTTGGTAAGTAAGGAGGGGGCTCATGAGCAGTTCTTC
-	13	TRBV5-1	TRBJ1-2	-	CASSLIQGHGYTF	TGCGCCAGCAGCTTGATACAGGGTCATGGCTACACCTTC
-	15	TRBV27	TRBJ2-7	TRBD2	CASATEAGWVYEQYF	TGTGCCAGCGCTACGGAAGCGGGGTGGGTTTACGAGCAGTACTTC
-	14	TRBV6-4	TRBJ2-2	-	CASSGGRDTGELFF	TGTGCCAGCAGTGGGGGCCGGGACACCGGGGAGCTGTTTTTT
-	14	TRBV7-8	TRBJ1-1	TRBD1	CASSRDREVGEAFF	TGTGCCAGCAGCCGGGACAGGGAAGTGGGTGAAGCTTTCTTT
once	11	TRBV12-5	TRBJ2-7	-	CASGLGPEQYF	TGTGCTAGTGGTTTGGGGCCGGAGCAGTACTTC
-	17	TRBV15	TRBJ2-5	TRBD1	CATSREPLYRGGETQYF	TGTGCCACCAGCAGAGAACCACTATACAGGGGCGGGGAGACCCAGTACTTC
few	16	TRBV4-2	TRBJ2-1	TRBD2	CASSQEATSGRFGQFF	TGTGCCAGCAGCCAAGAGGCTACTAGCGGGAGGTTTGGGCAGTTCTTC
-	15	TRBV7-8	TRBJ2-2	TRBD1	CASRWGQTNTGELFF	TGTGCCAGCAGGTGGGGACAGACGAACACCGGGGAGCTGTTTTTT
-	15	TRBV2	TRBJ1-1	TRBD1	CASRGTGSWGTEAFF	TGTGCCAGCAGGGGGACAGGGTCCTGGGGCACTGAAGCTTTCTTT